The rows below give T cell receptor beta chains drawn from one sample of a study of blood T cells in healthy people across ages. TCRdb passed the 5' RACE reads through MiXCR, listing each CDR3 protein once. The sample shows over 700,000 distinct CDR3 sequences, roughly 50% of them seen only once. Sequenced material: blood. The receptor set was obtained from a man older than 75 in good health. The CDR3 runs from the conserved cysteine through the conserved F or W. Fields, in order: clone size, J gene, D gene, V gene, CDR3 protein, CDR3 DNA. D genes are given only for firm matches. For some rows the clone size is stated as once, few or many, or as a class when expanded; others skip it.

abundance: few; j_gene: TRBJ2-6; d_gene: NA; v_gene: TRBV20-1; CDR3aa: CSARDRSTGANVLTF; CDR3nt: TGCAGTGCTAGAGATAGGAGTACTGGGGCCAACGTCCTGACTTTC
abundance: NA; j_gene: TRBJ2-1; d_gene: TRBD1; v_gene: TRBV7-8; CDR3aa: CASSLGTGRRSYNEQFF; CDR3nt: TGTGCCAGCAGCTTAGGGACAGGGAGGAGGTCCTACAATGAGCAGTTCTTC
abundance: NA; j_gene: TRBJ2-7; d_gene: TRBD2; v_gene: TRBV15; CDR3aa: CATSKVAGGGYEQYF; CDR3nt: TGTGCCACCAGCAAAGTAGCGGGAGGGGGTTACGAGCAGTACTTC
abundance: NA; j_gene: TRBJ1-1; d_gene: NA; v_gene: TRBV5-1; CDR3aa: CASRTTTLNTEAFF; CDR3nt: TGCGCCAGCCGGACCACGACTCTGAACACTGAAGCTTTCTTT
abundance: NA; j_gene: TRBJ1-1; d_gene: NA; v_gene: TRBV6-5; CDR3aa: CASSSPGAGAFF; CDR3nt: TGTGCCAGCAGTTCACCAGGGGCTGGAGCTTTCTTT
abundance: few; j_gene: TRBJ2-7; d_gene: NA; v_gene: TRBV7-9; CDR3aa: CASSPDKSYEQYF; CDR3nt: TGTGCCAGCAGCCCGGACAAGAGCTACGAGCAGTACTTC
abundance: many; j_gene: TRBJ2-6; d_gene: NA; v_gene: TRBV29-1; CDR3aa: CSVDTGAGANVLTF; CDR3nt: TGCAGCGTTGATACTGGGGCTGGGGCCAACGTCCTGACTTTC
abundance: NA; j_gene: TRBJ1-5; d_gene: NA; v_gene: TRBV18; CDR3aa: CASSPENNQPQHF; CDR3nt: TGTGCCAGCTCCCCGGAGAACAATCAGCCCCAGCATTTT
abundance: NA; j_gene: TRBJ2-7; d_gene: NA; v_gene: TRBV5-6; CDR3aa: CASSLRRAGANEQYF; CDR3nt: TGTGCCAGCAGCTTGCGGAGGGCCGGAGCCAATGAGCAGTACTTC
abundance: few; j_gene: TRBJ2-1; d_gene: NA; v_gene: TRBV20-1; CDR3aa: CSARVPGSSYNEQFF; CDR3nt: TGCAGTGCTAGAGTCCCGGGTAGCTCCTACAATGAGCAGTTCTTC
abundance: NA; j_gene: TRBJ1-2; d_gene: TRBD1; v_gene: TRBV27; CDR3aa: CASSPSRTGGYYGYTF; CDR3nt: TGTGCCAGCAGTCCATCGAGGACAGGGGGCTACTATGGCTACACCTTC
abundance: NA; j_gene: TRBJ2-1; d_gene: NA; v_gene: TRBV28; CDR3aa: CAISQGRQFF; CDR3nt: TGTGCCATCTCCCAGGGACGGCAGTTCTTC
abundance: NA; j_gene: TRBJ2-5; d_gene: TRBD2; v_gene: TRBV7-3; CDR3aa: CASSWGTSGKGETQYF; CDR3nt: TGTGCCAGCAGCTGGGGGACTAGCGGGAAGGGAGAGACCCAGTACTTC
abundance: few; j_gene: TRBJ1-1; d_gene: NA; v_gene: TRBV28; CDR3aa: CASSPTLSGTEAFF; CDR3nt: TGTGCCAGCAGTCCGACACTTTCGGGCACTGAAGCTTTCTTT
abundance: few; j_gene: TRBJ2-1; d_gene: TRBD2; v_gene: TRBV2; CDR3aa: CASSEREGANEQFF; CDR3nt: TGTGCCAGCAGTGAGAGGGAGGGAGCCAATGAGCAGTTCTTC
abundance: NA; j_gene: TRBJ2-1; d_gene: NA; v_gene: TRBV20-1; CDR3aa: CSASRTGQEHYNEQFF; CDR3nt: TGCAGTGCTAGTAGGACGGGACAAGAGCACTACAATGAGCAGTTCTTC
abundance: NA; j_gene: TRBJ1-5; d_gene: NA; v_gene: TRBV12-3/TRBV12-4; CDR3aa: CASRRGRNQPQHF; CDR3nt: TGTGCCAGCCGTCGGGGCCGCAATCAGCCCCAGCATTTT
abundance: NA; j_gene: TRBJ1-2; d_gene: TRBD1; v_gene: TRBV20-1; CDR3aa: CSAKAGTGGGTYGYTF; CDR3nt: TGCAGTGCGAAAGCCGGGACAGGGGGCGGCACCTATGGCTACACCTTC
abundance: few; j_gene: TRBJ1-6; d_gene: NA; v_gene: TRBV20-1; CDR3aa: CSAGSLGPYNSPLHF; CDR3nt: TGCAGTGCTGGTTCACTTGGGCCCTATAATTCACCCCTCCACTTT
abundance: NA; j_gene: TRBJ2-1; d_gene: NA; v_gene: TRBV12-3/TRBV12-4; CDR3aa: CASSSLYRRNGLGQFF; CDR3nt: TGTGCCAGCAGTTCACTCTACCGACGGAACGGATTGGGGCAGTTCTTC
abundance: NA; j_gene: TRBJ2-1; d_gene: NA; v_gene: TRBV7-2; CDR3aa: CASSSPAGLYNEQFF; CDR3nt: TGTGCCAGCAGCTCCCCGGCAGGGCTTTACAATGAGCAGTTCTTC
abundance: few; j_gene: TRBJ1-2; d_gene: NA; v_gene: TRBV2; CDR3aa: CASIRGGYTF; CDR3nt: TGTGCCAGCATCAGGGGTGGCTACACCTTC
abundance: NA; j_gene: TRBJ2-7; d_gene: NA; v_gene: TRBV9; CDR3aa: CASSVGLGAYEQYF; CDR3nt: TGTGCCAGCAGCGTAGGATTGGGTGCCTACGAGCAGTACTTC
abundance: many; j_gene: TRBJ1-2; d_gene: NA; v_gene: TRBV10-2; CDR3aa: CASSDTGSYGYTF; CDR3nt: TGCGCCAGCAGTGATACGGGCAGCTATGGCTACACCTTC
abundance: NA; j_gene: TRBJ1-5; d_gene: TRBD1; v_gene: TRBV6-5; CDR3aa: CASRDSFNQPQHF; CDR3nt: TGTGCCAGCCGGGACAGCTTCAATCAGCCCCAGCATTTT
abundance: few; j_gene: TRBJ2-7; d_gene: NA; v_gene: TRBV29-1; CDR3aa: CSVGDGSRYEQYF; CDR3nt: TGCAGCGTTGGGGACGGAAGTCGGTACGAGCAGTACTTC
abundance: few; j_gene: TRBJ2-7; d_gene: TRBD2; v_gene: TRBV11-2; CDR3aa: CASSLGPSGSTYEQYF; CDR3nt: TGTGCCAGCAGCTTAGGGCCTAGCGGATCGACCTACGAGCAGTACTTC
abundance: few; j_gene: TRBJ2-1; d_gene: TRBD2; v_gene: TRBV18; CDR3aa: CASSLTSGSSYEQFF; CDR3nt: TGTGCCAGCTCACTAACTAGCGGGAGTAGCTATGAGCAGTTCTTC
abundance: NA; j_gene: TRBJ2-3; d_gene: TRBD1; v_gene: TRBV7-2; CDR3aa: CASSSGTGGDTQYF; CDR3nt: TGTGCCAGCAGCTCCGGGACAGGGGGCGATACGCAGTATTTT
abundance: NA; j_gene: TRBJ1-4; d_gene: NA; v_gene: TRBV5-1; CDR3aa: CASSLGHIGNEKLFF; CDR3nt: TGCGCCAGCAGCTTGGGACATATCGGCAATGAAAAACTGTTTTTT
abundance: few; j_gene: TRBJ2-7; d_gene: TRBD1; v_gene: TRBV6-2/TRBV6-3; CDR3aa: CASTRQGFYEQYF; CDR3nt: TGTGCCAGCACCCGACAGGGTTTCTACGAGCAGTACTTC
abundance: few; j_gene: TRBJ2-7; d_gene: TRBD1; v_gene: TRBV3-1; CDR3aa: CASSFGQGEQYF; CDR3nt: TGTGCCAGCAGTTTCGGACAGGGCGAGCAGTACTTC
abundance: NA; j_gene: TRBJ1-1; d_gene: TRBD1; v_gene: TRBV29-1; CDR3aa: CSVVGDSTEAFF; CDR3nt: TGCAGCGTTGTAGGGGACAGCACTGAAGCTTTCTTT
abundance: few; j_gene: TRBJ2-1; d_gene: NA; v_gene: TRBV14; CDR3aa: CASSQALWGDEQFF; CDR3nt: TGTGCCAGCAGCCAAGCCTTGTGGGGGGATGAGCAGTTCTTC
abundance: few; j_gene: TRBJ2-7; d_gene: NA; v_gene: TRBV20-1; CDR3aa: CSARDGRSYEQYF; CDR3nt: TGCAGTGCTAGAGATGGCAGATCCTACGAGCAGTACTTC
abundance: NA; j_gene: TRBJ2-5; d_gene: TRBD2; v_gene: TRBV2; CDR3aa: CASSEELAGRETQYF; CDR3nt: TGTGCCAGCAGTGAAGAGCTAGCGGGAAGGGAGACCCAGTACTTC
abundance: NA; j_gene: TRBJ2-7; d_gene: NA; v_gene: TRBV20-1; CDR3aa: CSARDRKWTAGYEQYF; CDR3nt: TGCAGTGCTAGAGATAGGAAATGGACCGCCGGCTACGAGCAGTACTTC
abundance: NA; j_gene: TRBJ2-5; d_gene: NA; v_gene: TRBV5-1; CDR3aa: CASSSPWDLETQYF; CDR3nt: TGCGCCAGCAGCTCCCCTTGGGATTTGGAGACCCAGTACTTC
abundance: NA; j_gene: TRBJ2-1; d_gene: TRBD2; v_gene: TRBV9; CDR3aa: CASSVSLAPYNEQFF; CDR3nt: TGTGCCAGCAGCGTGTCACTAGCGCCATACAATGAGCAGTTCTTC
abundance: NA; j_gene: TRBJ2-2; d_gene: NA; v_gene: TRBV13; CDR3aa: CASMRGDERAAELFF; CDR3nt: TGTGCCAGCATGAGGGGAGACGAAAGGGCCGCGGAGCTGTTTTTT
abundance: NA; j_gene: TRBJ2-6; d_gene: NA; v_gene: TRBV2; CDR3aa: CVSSEGYGANVLTF; CDR3nt: TGTGTCAGCAGTGAGGGATATGGGGCCAACGTCCTGACTTTC
abundance: once; j_gene: TRBJ2-1; d_gene: NA; v_gene: TRBV29-1; CDR3aa: CSVGWDPAENEQFF; CDR3nt: TGCAGCGTCGGCTGGGACCCGGCAGAGAATGAGCAGTTCTTC
abundance: NA; j_gene: TRBJ2-1; d_gene: TRBD1; v_gene: TRBV10-3; CDR3aa: CAISASQGATYNEQFF; CDR3nt: TGTGCCATCAGTGCCTCACAGGGGGCCACCTACAATGAGCAGTTCTTC
abundance: few; j_gene: TRBJ2-1; d_gene: TRBD1; v_gene: TRBV12-3/TRBV12-4; CDR3aa: CASTRTGGSYNEQFF; CDR3nt: TGTGCCAGCACCCGGACAGGGGGCTCATACAATGAGCAGTTCTTC
abundance: NA; j_gene: TRBJ2-4; d_gene: TRBD1; v_gene: TRBV6-1; CDR3aa: CASSERLQGVNIQYF; CDR3nt: TGTGCCAGCAGTGAAAGGTTACAGGGGGTGAACATTCAGTACTTC
abundance: NA; j_gene: TRBJ2-7; d_gene: TRBD2; v_gene: TRBV20-1; CDR3aa: CSAKRGAGYEQYF; CDR3nt: TGCAGTGCGAAGCGGGGAGCAGGATACGAGCAGTACTTC
abundance: NA; j_gene: TRBJ1-1; d_gene: NA; v_gene: TRBV6-5; CDR3aa: CASHSYRNTEAFF; CDR3nt: TGTGCCAGCCACTCCTATCGGAACACTGAAGCTTTCTTT
abundance: NA; j_gene: TRBJ1-2; d_gene: TRBD1; v_gene: TRBV5-1; CDR3aa: CASSGGGQGAYGYTF; CDR3nt: TGCGCCAGCAGTGGCGGCGGACAGGGGGCCTATGGCTACACCTTC
abundance: few; j_gene: TRBJ1-6; d_gene: NA; v_gene: TRBV5-5; CDR3aa: CASSLDGGLSSYNSPLHF; CDR3nt: TGTGCCAGCAGCTTGGATGGAGGGCTCAGCTCCTATAATTCACCCCTCCACTTT
abundance: NA; j_gene: TRBJ2-1; d_gene: NA; v_gene: TRBV20-1; CDR3aa: CSASARSVSYNEQFF; CDR3nt: TGCAGTGCCTCCGCTAGATCGGTGTCCTACAATGAGCAGTTCTTC
abundance: NA; j_gene: TRBJ2-1; d_gene: NA; v_gene: TRBV3-1; CDR3aa: CASSPQGRPAEQFF; CDR3nt: TGTGCCAGCAGCCCCCAGGGGAGGCCAGCTGAGCAGTTCTTC
abundance: NA; j_gene: TRBJ1-1; d_gene: NA; v_gene: TRBV13; CDR3aa: CASSFRAGNTEAFF; CDR3nt: TGTGCCAGCAGCTTCAGGGCAGGGAACACTGAAGCTTTCTTT
abundance: NA; j_gene: TRBJ1-2; d_gene: TRBD1; v_gene: TRBV7-9; CDR3aa: CASSLEGQARDGYTF; CDR3nt: TGTGCCAGCAGCTTAGAGGGACAGGCCAGGGATGGCTACACCTTC
abundance: NA; j_gene: TRBJ2-3; d_gene: TRBD2; v_gene: TRBV20-1; CDR3aa: CSARSLAGGVDTQYF; CDR3nt: TGCAGTGCTAGGTCCCTAGCGGGAGGTGTAGATACGCAGTATTTT
abundance: once; j_gene: TRBJ2-7; d_gene: NA; v_gene: TRBV9; CDR3aa: CASSVEVAGSHEQYF; CDR3nt: TGTGCCAGCAGCGTAGAAGTAGCAGGGTCCCACGAGCAGTACTTC
abundance: few; j_gene: TRBJ1-1; d_gene: NA; v_gene: TRBV9; CDR3aa: CASGDSRVNTEAFF; CDR3nt: TGTGCCAGCGGAGATTCCAGGGTGAACACTGAAGCTTTCTTT
abundance: NA; j_gene: TRBJ2-7; d_gene: TRBD2; v_gene: TRBV18; CDR3aa: CASSPGLNYEQYF; CDR3nt: TGTGCCAGCTCACCGGGACTAAACTACGAGCAGTACTTC
abundance: NA; j_gene: TRBJ2-3; d_gene: NA; v_gene: TRBV28; CDR3aa: CASSLGTGNLGAYF; CDR3nt: TGTGCCAGCAGTTTGGGTACAGGGAATCTTGGGGCGTATTTT